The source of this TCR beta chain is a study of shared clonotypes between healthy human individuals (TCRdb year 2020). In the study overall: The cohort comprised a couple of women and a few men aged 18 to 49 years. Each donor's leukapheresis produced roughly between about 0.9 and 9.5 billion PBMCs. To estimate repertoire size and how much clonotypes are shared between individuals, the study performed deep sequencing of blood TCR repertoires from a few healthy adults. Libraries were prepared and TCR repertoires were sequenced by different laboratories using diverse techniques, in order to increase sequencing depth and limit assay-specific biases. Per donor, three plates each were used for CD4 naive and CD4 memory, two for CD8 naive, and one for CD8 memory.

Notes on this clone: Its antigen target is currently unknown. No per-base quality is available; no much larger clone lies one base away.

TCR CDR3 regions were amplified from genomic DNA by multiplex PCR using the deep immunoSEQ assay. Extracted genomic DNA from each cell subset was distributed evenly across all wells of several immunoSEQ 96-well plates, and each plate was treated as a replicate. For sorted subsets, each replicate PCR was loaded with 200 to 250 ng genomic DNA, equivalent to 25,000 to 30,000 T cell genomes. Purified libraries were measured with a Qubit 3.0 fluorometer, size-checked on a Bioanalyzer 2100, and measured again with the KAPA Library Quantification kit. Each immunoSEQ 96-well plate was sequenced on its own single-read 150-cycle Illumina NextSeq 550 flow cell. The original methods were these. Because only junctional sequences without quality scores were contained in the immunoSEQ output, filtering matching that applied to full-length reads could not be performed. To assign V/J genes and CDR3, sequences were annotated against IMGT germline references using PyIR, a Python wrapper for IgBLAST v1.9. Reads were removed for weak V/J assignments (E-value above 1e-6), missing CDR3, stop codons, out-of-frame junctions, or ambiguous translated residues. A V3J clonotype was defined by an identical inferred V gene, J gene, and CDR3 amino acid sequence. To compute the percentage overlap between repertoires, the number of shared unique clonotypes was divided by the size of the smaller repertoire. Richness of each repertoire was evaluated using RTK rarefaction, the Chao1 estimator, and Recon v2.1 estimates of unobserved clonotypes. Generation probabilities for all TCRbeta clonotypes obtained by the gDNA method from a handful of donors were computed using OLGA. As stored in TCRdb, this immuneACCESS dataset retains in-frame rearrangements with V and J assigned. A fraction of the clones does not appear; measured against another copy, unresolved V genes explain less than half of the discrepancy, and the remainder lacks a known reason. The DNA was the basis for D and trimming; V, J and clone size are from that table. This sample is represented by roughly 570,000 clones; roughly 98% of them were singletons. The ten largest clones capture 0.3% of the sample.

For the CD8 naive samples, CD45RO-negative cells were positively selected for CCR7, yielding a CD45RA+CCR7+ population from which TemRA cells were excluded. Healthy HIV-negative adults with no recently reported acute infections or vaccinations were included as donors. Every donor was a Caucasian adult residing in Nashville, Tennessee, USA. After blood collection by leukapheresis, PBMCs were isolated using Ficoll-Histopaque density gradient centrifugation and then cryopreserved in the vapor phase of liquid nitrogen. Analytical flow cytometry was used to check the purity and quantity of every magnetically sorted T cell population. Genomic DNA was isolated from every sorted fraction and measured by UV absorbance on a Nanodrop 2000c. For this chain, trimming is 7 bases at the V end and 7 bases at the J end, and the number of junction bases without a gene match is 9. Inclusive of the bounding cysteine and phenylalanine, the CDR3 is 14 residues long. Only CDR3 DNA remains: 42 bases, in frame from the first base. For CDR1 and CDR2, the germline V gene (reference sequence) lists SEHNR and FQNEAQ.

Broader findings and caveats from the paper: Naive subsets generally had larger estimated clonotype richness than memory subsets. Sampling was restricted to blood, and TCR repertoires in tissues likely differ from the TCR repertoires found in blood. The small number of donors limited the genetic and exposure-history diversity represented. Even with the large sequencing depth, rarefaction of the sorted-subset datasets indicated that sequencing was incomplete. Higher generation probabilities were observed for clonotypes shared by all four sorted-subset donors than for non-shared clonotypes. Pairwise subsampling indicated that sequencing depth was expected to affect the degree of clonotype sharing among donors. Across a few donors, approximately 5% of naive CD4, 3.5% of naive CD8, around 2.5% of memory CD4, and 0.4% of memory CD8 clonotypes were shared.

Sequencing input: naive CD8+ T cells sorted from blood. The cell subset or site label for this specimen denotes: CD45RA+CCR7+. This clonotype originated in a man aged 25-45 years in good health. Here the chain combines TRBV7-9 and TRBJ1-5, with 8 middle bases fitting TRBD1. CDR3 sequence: CASTTSGGGQPQHF. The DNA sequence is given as TGTGCCAGCACCACCTCAGGGGGCGGGCAGCCCCAGCATTTT.